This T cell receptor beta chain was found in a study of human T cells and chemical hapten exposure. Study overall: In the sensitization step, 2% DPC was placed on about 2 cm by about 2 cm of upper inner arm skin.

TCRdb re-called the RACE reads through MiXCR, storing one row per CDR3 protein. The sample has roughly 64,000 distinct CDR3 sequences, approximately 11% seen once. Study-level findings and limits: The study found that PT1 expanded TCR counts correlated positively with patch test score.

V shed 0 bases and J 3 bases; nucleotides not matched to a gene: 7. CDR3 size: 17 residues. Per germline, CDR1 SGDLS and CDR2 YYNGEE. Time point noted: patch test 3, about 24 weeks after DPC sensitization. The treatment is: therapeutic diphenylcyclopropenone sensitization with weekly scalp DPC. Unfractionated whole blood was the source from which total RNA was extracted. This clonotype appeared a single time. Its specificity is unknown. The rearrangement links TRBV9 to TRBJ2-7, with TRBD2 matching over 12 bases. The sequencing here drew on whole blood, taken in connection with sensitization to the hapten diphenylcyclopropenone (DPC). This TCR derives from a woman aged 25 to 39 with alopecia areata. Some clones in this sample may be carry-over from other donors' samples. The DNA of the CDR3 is TGTGCCAGCAGCGTAGGCGCCGGGACTAGCGGGTACTACGAGCAGTACTTC. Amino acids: CASSVGAGTSGYYEQYF.